The 10 T cell receptor beta chains below were found in one sample sequenced in a study of blood T cell repertoires in COVID-19. The protocol was immunoSEQ multiplex PCR, while the TCRdb copy is restricted to in-frame clones and leaves out a portion. The sample lists 210,000 or so clones, about 80% seen once, with over 6% in the top ten. Sequencing input: peripheral blood. The receptors were sampled from a woman over 75 with COVID-19, enrolled during active disease.

This chain connects TRBV7-2 to TRBJ1-1; TRBD1 aligns across 9 bases. This CDR3 has 15 amino acids. The germline V gene encodes CDR1 SGHTA and CDR2 FQGNSA. V dropped 5 bases and J dropped 5; count of bases not matched to a gene: 9. CDR3 region: CASSPQQGARTEAFF. The CDR3 DNA is TGTGCCAGCAGCCCCCAACAGGGGGCACGAACTGAAGCTTTCTTT.

CDR3 in DNA: TGTGCCAGCTCCTCGGGCAGGGTCTCCTACGAGCAGTACTTC. Its protein product is CASSSGRVSYEQYF. The genes are TRBV7-9 and TRBJ2-7, with D maybe TRBD1 (5 bases). V lost 8 bases to trimming and J lost 0 bases, with 14 bases between them. CDR3 length equals 14 residues. Per the germline V gene, CDR1 is SEHNR and CDR2 is FQNEAQ (reference sequence). The full variable domain, completed using reference TRBV7-9 and TRBJ2-7, is DTGVSQNPRHKITKRGQNVTFRCDPISEHNRLYWYRQTLGQGPEFLTYFQNEAQLEKSRLLSDRFSAERPKGSFSTLEIQRTEQGDSAMYLCASSSGRVSYEQYFGPGTRLTVT.

This clone was observed a handful of times. The chain combines TRBV5-1 with TRBJ2-6; a weak D match, TRBD2 (5 bases). Germline V lookup: CDR1 SGHRS, CDR2 YFSETQ. The V end was cut by 5 bases, the J end by 0 bases, with 24 bases between. CDR3 length: 20 residues. CDR3 amino acids: CASSSQRLSRYVSGANVLTF. The DNA for the CDR3 is TGCGCCAGCAGTTCTCAAAGACTATCACGGTACGTCTCTGGGGCCAACGTCCTGACTTTC.

This chain links TRBV6-5 with TRBJ1-3, with D possibly TRBD1 on 5 matching bases. CDR1 is MNHEY and CDR2 is SVGAGI in the germline V gene. V lost 6 bases and J lost 7, with 7 bases in between. CDR3 length: 11 residues. CDR3 sequence (DNA): TGTGCCAGCAGGGGGCCCAACACCATATATTTT. Protein sequence: CASRGPNTIYF.

The V call is TRBV11-3, the J call TRBJ2-7, with D possibly TRBD1 on 5 matching bases. V was pared by 5 bases and J by 0 bases, with 8 bases between. The CDR3 has 13 residues. Germline-derived CDR1 and CDR2 are SGHNT and YENEEA. CDR3 sequence: CASSTQDSYEQYF. CDR3 DNA: TGTGCCAGCAGCACACAGGACTCCTACGAGCAGTACTTC.

The chain uses TRBV3-1 (or the pseudogene TRBV3-2) and TRBJ1-1, with TRBD1 identical over 10 bases. CDR1 is LGHDT, CDR2 YNNKEL, per germline (reference sequence). The CDR3 is 14 residues long. J gave up 5 bases and V 4 bases, and 4 bases lay outside the gene matches. CDR3 residues: CASSPAGQGTEAFF. DNA for the CDR3: TGTGCCAGCAGCCCCGCGGGACAGGGGACTGAAGCTTTCTTT.

The chain joins TRBV6-6 to TRBJ1-4; D gene uncertain. Germline assignment: CDR1 MNHNY and CDR2 SVGAGI (reference sequence). Deletions cut 0 bases from V and 8 bases from J, with 4 bases between. CDR3 length equals 12 residues. In nucleotides, the CDR3 is TGTGCCAGCAGTTACTCTCAAGAAAAACTGTTTTTT. This translates into CASSYSQEKLFF.

The chain carries TRBV3-1 (or the pseudogene TRBV3-2) and TRBJ2-5; the match to TRBD2 covers 9 bases. The CDR3 has 18 amino acids. Trimming removed 4 bases from V and 5 bases from J; junction bases left unmatched: 17. Germline-derived CDR1 and CDR2 are LGHDT and YNNKEL (reference sequence). CDR3 region: CASSPPSRSSGSLETQYF. CDR3 nucleotides: TGTGCCAGCAGCCCCCCCTCGCGGAGTAGCGGGAGTTTGGAGACCCAGTACTTC.

This chain uses TRBV6-5 with TRBJ1-2; the D is unclear. The CDR3 is 13 amino acids. Germline V CDR1 and CDR2: MNHEY, SVGAGI. The V end lost 7 bases, the J end lost 7 bases, and 16 bases lay between the germline ends. CDR3 sequence reads: CASTGSPLFGYTF. Written as DNA, the CDR3 is TGTGCCAGCACGGGAAGCCCTCTCTTTGGCTACACCTTC.

The sample holds one count of this clone. The CDR3 nucleotides are TGTGCCAGCAGTGAAGGGAGCTATGGCTACACCTTC. Its protein product is CASSEGSYGYTF. V and J are TRBV2 and TRBJ1-2; unclear D gene. V was clipped by 1 base and J by 4 bases, with 4 bases between them. This CDR3 contains 12 residues. Germline values: CDR1 SNHLY, CDR2 FYNNEI.